This T cell receptor beta chain derives from a study of T cells in Graves' hyperthyroidism and ophthalmopathy. Study information: Peripheral blood samples were taken at initial diagnosis, prior to any treatment. Study-level findings and limits: In the analysis, a 13 V-J model separated ophthalmopathy from stable hyperthyroidism.

This clonotype was picked up many times. Its target is unknown. From RNA transcripts, TCR beta CDR3 regions were amplified. First-round RT-PCR with HTBI primers amplified the TCR CDR3 region. TCRdb reanalysed the multiplex PCR reads using MiXCR and keeps one entry per CDR3 protein. The sample holds 200,000 to 250,000 distinct CDR3 sequences; over 15% are singletons and the top ten take about 29%. Based on clinical symptoms, serum thyroxine and TRAb, thyroid ultrasound and orbital computed tomography, diagnoses were reached. CDR1 is SGHNT, CDR2 YENEEA, per germline. Trimming stripped 5 bases from V and 2 bases from J, with 10 bases between. The CDR3 extends over 14 amino acids.

The specimen was blood. J is TRBJ2-1 and V is TRBV11-3, with TRBD2 as a possible D gene (7 bases). This receptor was identified in a woman aged 18-29 years with Graves' ophthalmopathy. The CDR3 DNA sequence: TGTGCCAGCAGCCCGGGGGGCCCCTACAATGAGCAGTTCTTC. Protein sequence: CASSPGGPYNEQFF.